Given below is one T cell receptor (beta chain) in context. This clonotype was counted a few times. Its cognate antigen has yet to be identified. No much larger clone is present one base from it, and per-base qualities are unavailable. These data are taken from a study of T and B cells in COVID-19 patients (dated by TCRdb to the early 2020s). For the wider study: Using TRB and IGH repertoire sequencing of peripheral blood, the study characterized adaptive immunity in COVID-19 patients who had active infection or had recovered. The recovered cohort included around 19 patients who contributed approximately 22 samples, and most of those patients had mild to moderate COVID-19 that was managed on an outpatient basis. A median age of around 33 years was recorded in the recovered cohort versus 55 to 70 years in the active-infection cohort. In the active-infection cohort, about 60% of the 20 patients were critically ill and required mechanical ventilation or ECMO. Comorbidities linked to unfavorable COVID-19 outcome were present in about 90% of the roughly 20 patients in the active-infection cohort. Over 8 million TCR sequences were analysed from a TCR and BCR sequence repository that comprised 35 or so patients and 65 to 75 time points. Because samples were available both during active disease and after recovery, a couple of patients were counted in both the recovered and the active cohorts. An age-matched reference group of 39 healthy donors negative for COVID-19 antibodies served as the comparison for repertoire analyses. As many as 9 follow-up blood samples were taken per patient, and some of the samples covered different disease stages within the same individual. Study-wide findings and limitations: Blood samples obtained from mildly ill patients during symptoms, as well as early samples obtained from severe cases, were available only in scarce numbers. The recovered cohort had 2,400 or so exclusive TCR clusters, including 31 low-pGen clusters. The cohort was considered too small for HLA contributions to COVID-19 susceptibility or severity to be assessed. In patients with COVID-19, the usage of TRBV/TRBJ genes was reported to be strongly skewed. Specific T cell subsets (CD4+/Treg/CD8+) and sorted SARS-CoV-2-responsive or tetramer+ T cells had not yet been sequenced, and these experiments were ongoing. Prospective validation of the reported TCR clusters was stated to be required before clinical use. TRB repertoires were highly clonal in active COVID-19, whereas diversity and richness at recovery rose above healthy donor levels.

Genomic DNA extracted from blood, in amounts of roughly 250-550 ng, served as the starting material for amplifying TRB repertoires. Measured from the cysteine to the phenylalanine, the CDR3 is 15 residues long. The only DNA kept is the CDR3, 45 bases in frame from the first base. V was cut back by 1 base and J by 4 bases, leaving a gap of 9 bases between them. According to the germline V gene, CDR1 reads KGHDR and CDR2 reads SFDVKD. The sample was run on an Illumina MiSeq. Multiplex PCR with BIOMED2 TRB-A/B primer pools was used to amplify the TRB rearrangements. Two consecutive PCRs added Illumina-compatible adapters and 7-nucleotide sample barcodes to the amplicons. Phusion HS II polymerase was used for all library PCRs. Amplicons were purified from gel with the NucleoSpin Gel and PCR Clean-up kit, quantified on Qubit, and pooled at roughly 4 nM. Before Illumina next-generation sequencing, the quality of the amplicon pool was assessed on an Agilent 2100 Bioanalyzer. The study's processing was this. TRB rearrangements were annotated with MiXCR 3.0.8 using the default MiXCR reference library. Non-productive reads and sequences with fewer than 2 reads were removed, and each unique CDR3 nucleotide sequence was counted as one clone. Clonality, diversity, richness and V-J gene usage were computed in R 3.5.1. GLIPH2 was used to cluster TCRs based on CDR3 similarity, and OLGA was used to calculate the generation probabilities. GLIPH2 clusters were kept only when the clusters contained at least four unique TCR clonotypes present in at least three individuals. TCRdb trimmed public reads at Q25 via fastp, called clones via MiXCR and kept in-frame beta chains. Rows with one shared CDR3 protein collapse into an entry with the most common genes and DNA. None of the V and J calls come from the authors' own analysis; TCRdb made them. Present in this sample are fewer than 8,500 distinct CDR3 sequences, roughly 33% of which were seen just once. The ten largest clones take up under 25% of the sample.

The sample was blood. The chain employs TRBV24-1 and TRBJ2-2; the D gene is possibly TRBD2, with 5 bases matching. This TCR was recovered from a human donor with active COVID-19. The bases are TGTGCCACCAGTGATTTCGGGGATATCACCGGGGAGCTGTTTTTT. It codes for CATSDFGDITGELFF.